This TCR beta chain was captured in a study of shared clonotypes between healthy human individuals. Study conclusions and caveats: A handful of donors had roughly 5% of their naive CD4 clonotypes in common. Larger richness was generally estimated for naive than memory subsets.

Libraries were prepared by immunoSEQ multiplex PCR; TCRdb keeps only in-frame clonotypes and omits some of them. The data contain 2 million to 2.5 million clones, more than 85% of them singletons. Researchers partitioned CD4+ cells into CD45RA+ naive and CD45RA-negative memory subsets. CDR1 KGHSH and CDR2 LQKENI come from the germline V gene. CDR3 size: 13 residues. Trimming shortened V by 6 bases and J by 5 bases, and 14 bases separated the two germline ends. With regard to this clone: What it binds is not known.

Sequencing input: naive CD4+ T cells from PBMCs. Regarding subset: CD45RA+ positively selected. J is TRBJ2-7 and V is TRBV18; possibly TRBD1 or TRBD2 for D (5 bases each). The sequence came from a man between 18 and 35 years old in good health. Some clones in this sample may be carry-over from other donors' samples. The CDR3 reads CASSPTRDHEQYF. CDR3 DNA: TGTGCCAGCTCCCCTACCAGGGACCACGAGCAGTACTTC.